The clone carrying this TCR beta chain occurred a few times. Its antigen is unknown. The CDR3 length is 13 residues. Germline-derived CDR1 and CDR2 are SGHRS and YFSETQ. V dropped 5 bases and J dropped 10 bases, with 13 bases sitting between them. The data derive from a study of spatial heterogeneity in lung cancer. Study-level findings and limits: Ubiquitous expanded tumor TCRs surfaced in blood more at resection than they did at follow-up.

Every individual TCR cDNA molecule carried its own unique molecular identifier, which allowed correction of PCR and sequencing errors. One entry per CDR3 protein, called by TCRdb with MiXCR from the 5' RACE reads. The repertoire consists of 9,500 to 13,000 distinct CDR3 sequences, with over 9.5% occurring once and the leading ten covering about 34%. Documented time point: blood at routine non-recurrence follow-up after resection. Whole RNA was taken from tumor, nontumor lung or frozen PBMC; it was then sequenced unsorted. The sequence came from a female donor with early-stage non-small cell lung cancer. The source material was PBMCs, sampled at follow-up. V gene TRBV5-1 combines with J gene TRBJ1-6; D is ambiguous. The CDR3 coding sequence is TGCGCCAGCAGAGAAATCGCACGATCACCCCTCCACTTT. Translating gives CASREIARSPLHF. Full variable domain (outside the CDR3, taken from reference TRBV5-1 and TRBJ1-6): KAGVTQTPRYLIKTRGQQVTLSCSPISGHRSVSWYQQTPGQGLQFLFEYFSETQRNKGNFPGRFSGRQFSNSRSEMNVSTLELGDSALYLCASREIARSPLHFGNGTRLTVT.